What follows are 29 T cell receptor beta chains derived from one specimen sequenced in a study of OX40 agonist ivuxolimab in advanced cancers. Measured with immunoSEQ multiplex PCR; TCRdb has only the in-frame clones, and not every one. The profile shows about 53,000 clones, 75% to 85% of them singletons. This material consisted of CD4+ or CD8+ T cells sorted from blood, taken in a trial of the OX40 agonist ivuxolimab. These TCRs come from an adult with an advanced solid tumor such as melanoma, head and neck, liver or kidney cancer.

The chain employs TRBV28 and TRBJ2-2; 7 nucleotides line up with TRBD1. Trimming removed 8 bases from V and 9 bases from J; junction bases left unmatched: 6. The CDR3 is 12 residues long. The germline V gene has CDR1 MDHEN and CDR2 SYDVKM. The CDR3 bases are TGTGCCAGCGGGACAGTTAATTGGGAGCTGTTTTTT. This translates into CASGTVNWELFF.

V is TRBV28 and J is TRBJ2-5, with D perhaps TRBD2 (6 bases). V gave up 3 bases and J gave up 0 bases, with 17 bases separating them. The V gene's germline CDR1 is MDHEN and CDR2 SYDVKM. This CDR3 is 17 amino acids long. CDR3 DNA: TGTGCCAGCAGTTTTTGGGCTAGCGTTGGGGACCAAGAGACCCAGTACTTC. Translating it yields CASSFWASVGDQETQYF.

The chain couples TRBV7-8 to TRBJ1-2; 7 positions agree with TRBD1. Germline lookup yields CDR1 SGHVS and CDR2 FQNEAQ. This CDR3 contains 15 residues. Germline trimming cut 3 bases from V and 4 bases from J; bases unmatched to any gene: 8. CDR3 coding DNA: TGTGCCAGCAGCTTTGGAAGGGGGCTCGGCTATGGCTACACCTTC. Protein sequence: CASSFGRGLGYGYTF.

This clone has a single count. The gene calls are TRBV5-1 and TRBJ2-7, with TRBD1 matching over 7 bases. This CDR3 spans 13 amino acids. Per germline, CDR1 SGHRS and CDR2 YFSETQ. The ends lost 5 bases at V and 2 bases at J; junction bases unmatched: 4. The CDR3 loop reads CASSLDRAYEQYF. CDR3 DNA: TGCGCCAGCAGTCTCGACAGGGCCTACGAGCAGTACTTC.

The chain joins TRBV7-2 to TRBJ2-1; 8 bases match TRBD2. V shed 1 base and J 7 bases; nucleotides not matched to a gene: 6. This CDR3 contains 15 residues. Germline assignment: CDR1 SGHTA and CDR2 FQGNSA. CDR3 sequence: CASSLVGGADNEQFF. The CDR3 region has the DNA TGTGCCAGCAGCTTAGTCGGGGGGGCGGATAATGAGCAGTTCTTC. Full variable domain (outside the CDR3, taken from reference TRBV7-2 and TRBJ2-1): GAGVSQSPSNKVTEKGKDVELRCDPISGHTALYWYRQSLGQGLEFLIYFQGNSAPDKSGLPSDRFSAERTGGSVSTLTIQRTQQEDSAVYLCASSLVGGADNEQFFGPGTRLTVL.

The chain combines TRBV5-1 with TRBJ2-3, with 7 bases identical to TRBD2. CDR3 size: 17 residues. In germline, CDR1 is SGHRS, CDR2 YFSETQ. The J segment lost 2 bases and the V segment lost 7 bases, leaving 16 bases of the junction unmatched. CDR3: CASGPLGAGVNTDTQYF. CDR3 bases: TGCGCCAGCGGACCCCTCGGCGCGGGAGTTAACACAGATACGCAGTATTTT.

This chain connects TRBV27 to TRBJ2-6; unclear D gene. Germline V CDR1 and CDR2: MNHEY, SMNVEV (reference sequence). V was trimmed by 6 bases and J by 1 base, leaving 10 bases between them. The CDR3 totals 15 residues. The CDR3 loop is CASSPLLSGANVLTF. The CDR3, as DNA: TGTGCCAGCAGCCCCCTACTTTCTGGGGCCAACGTCCTGACTTTC.

The chain employs TRBV9 and TRBJ2-3; D gene unclear. Trimming pared 3 bases from V and 0 bases from J, leaving 11 bases between. Looked up from germline, CDR1 is SGDLS and CDR2 is YYNGEE. The CDR3 runs to 15 residues. The CDR3 region is CASSESHGSTDTQYF. The CDR3 region has the DNA TGTGCCAGCAGCGAGAGCCATGGAAGCACAGATACGCAGTATTTT.

V and J are TRBV7-8 and TRBJ1-2; tentative D call: TRBD1 (5 bases). Trimming pared 5 bases from V and 8 bases from J, leaving 15 bases between. The germline gives CDR1 SGHVS, CDR2 FQNEAQ. This CDR3 has 13 residues. CDR3 amino acids: CASSRWQGSGYTF. CDR3 coding DNA: TGTGCCAGCAGCCGTTGGCAGGGAAGCGGCTACACCTTC.

The chain is built from TRBV9 and TRBJ1-1; D might be TRBD1 (5 bases). The CDR3 loop spans 14 amino acids. V dropped 6 bases and J dropped 1 base, with 13 bases sitting between them. CDR1 and CDR2 from the germline V gene are SGDLS and YYNGEE. The CDR3 spells CASTFGAKNTEAFF. The CDR3 region has the DNA TGTGCCAGCACCTTTGGGGCTAAGAACACTGAAGCTTTCTTT.

The chain combines TRBV5-1 with TRBJ2-1, with 14 nucleotides matching TRBD2. V was clipped by 4 bases and J by 15 bases; unmatched bases: 15. The CDR3 consists of 16 residues. The germline V gene encodes CDR1 SGHRS and CDR2 YFSETQ. The chain's CDR3 is CASSTEGLAGVSGRFF. DNA for the CDR3: TGCGCCAGCAGCACTGAGGGACTAGCGGGAGTTTCGGGGCGGTTCTTC. The full variable domain, completed using reference TRBV5-1 and TRBJ2-1, is KAGVTQTPRYLIKTRGQQVTLSCSPISGHRSVSWYQQTPGQGLQFLFEYFSETQRNKGNFPGRFSGRQFSNSRSEMNVSTLELGDSALYLCASSTEGLAGVSGRFFGPGTRLTVL.

CDR3 in amino acids: CASSSRGLAGNNEQFF. For the CDR3, the DNA is TGTGCCAGCAGCTCGCGCGGACTAGCGGGGAACAATGAGCAGTTCTTC. The J gene is TRBJ2-1, the V gene TRBV7-9; TRBD2 agrees at 12 bases. Germline V gene lookup returns CDR1 SEHNR and CDR2 FQNEAQ (reference sequence). The CDR3 loop spans 16 amino acids. Trimming at V came to 4 bases and at J to 5 bases, leaving 6 bases not matched to a gene. The variable domain in full, completed from reference TRBV7-9 and TRBJ2-1, reads DTGVSQNPRHKITKRGQNVTFRCDPISEHNRLYWYRQTLGQGPEFLTYFQNEAQLEKSRLLSDRFSAERPKGSFSTLEIQRTEQGDSAMYLCASSSRGLAGNNEQFFGPGTRLTVL.

The rearrangement joins TRBV27 to TRBJ1-4; D gene unclear. This CDR3 has 14 amino acids. Germline-derived CDR1 and CDR2 are MNHEY and SMNVEV (reference sequence). With 4 bases removed from V and 4 bases from J, the gap between germline ends came to 10 bases. The CDR3, as DNA: TGTGCCAGCAGTTACGGTGGGCTTAATGAAAAACTGTTTTTT. Its protein is CASSYGGLNEKLFF. Drawing the rest from reference TRBV27 and TRBJ1-4, the complete variable domain is EAQVTQNPRYLITVTGKKLTVTCSQNMNHEYMSWYRQDPGLGLRQIYYSMNVEVTDKGDVPEGYKVSRKEKRNFPLILESPSPNQTSLYFCASSYGGLNEKLFFGSGTQLSVL.

The rearrangement links TRBV28 to TRBJ2-7; D unclear. The V gene lost 6 bases and the J gene lost 2 bases, with 14 bases spanning the gap. The germline CDR1 and CDR2 sequences are MDHEN and SYDVKM. This CDR3 is 14 amino acids long. The CDR3 DNA follows: TGTGCCAGCAGAGCCCCCGGCGCTCCCTACGAGCAGTACTTC. Protein sequence: CASRAPGAPYEQYF.

The chain joins TRBV7-2 to TRBJ2-1, with D possibly being TRBD1 (5 bases). This CDR3 contains 14 residues. Germline CDR1 is SGHTA and CDR2 is FQGNSA. V lost 4 bases, J lost 1 base, and 8 bases lay in between. The CDR3: CASSSNRSYNEQFF. The DNA of the CDR3 is TGTGCCAGCAGCTCGAACAGGTCCTACAATGAGCAGTTCTTC.

The chain joins TRBV2 to TRBJ2-5, with 8 nucleotides matching TRBD1. This CDR3 contains 16 residues. V was pared by 2 bases and J by 5 bases, with 10 bases of the junction left unmatched. The germline gives CDR1 SNHLY, CDR2 FYNNEI. The CDR3 loop reads CASSELGQGLVETQYF. In DNA, the CDR3 is TGTGCCAGCAGTGAACTAGGACAGGGCCTAGTCGAGACCCAGTACTTC.

The rearrangement uses TRBV28 and TRBJ1-2; D is perhaps TRBD1 (5 bases). Germline CDR1 and CDR2: MDHEN and SYDVKM. The V gene lost 5 bases and the J gene lost 8 bases, with 18 bases spanning the gap. This CDR3 spans 14 amino acids. CDR3 nucleotide sequence: TGTGCCAGCAGTAACGCAGGGCTGATAGGGGGCTACACCTTC. It yields the protein CASSNAGLIGGYTF.

The CDR3 spells CASKGARGSQPQHF. The DNA for the CDR3 is TGTGCCAGCAAGGGGGCCCGGGGAAGTCAGCCCCAGCATTTT. This chain connects TRBV6-1 to TRBJ1-5; 7 nucleotides line up with TRBD1. J gave up 6 bases and V 7 bases, and 9 bases lay outside the gene matches. The CDR3 is 14 amino acids. The germline CDR1 and CDR2 sequences are MNHNS and SASEGT.

V and J are TRBV5-8 and TRBJ2-7, with D perhaps matching TRBD1 (6 bases). Trimming took 4 bases from V and 1 from J, leaving 15 bases between them. The CDR3 is 15 amino acids. Germline lookup yields CDR1 SGHTS and CDR2 YDEGEE. CDR3 in DNA: TGTGCCAGCAGCCGAATCAGGGGTGGATCCTACGAGCAGTACTTC. Its translation: CASSRIRGGSYEQYF.

This clone was seen only a few times. The chain recombines TRBV5-4 with TRBJ1-2; TRBD1 matches at 9 bases. The length of the CDR3 is 14 residues. The germline CDR1 and CDR2 sequences are SGHNT and YYREEE (reference sequence). After removal of 2 bases from V and 5 bases from J, the junction contained 4 bases not matched to a gene. The CDR3 loop reads CASSFPGTGYGYTF. The CDR3 region has the DNA TGTGCCAGCAGCTTCCCAGGGACAGGGTATGGCTACACCTTC.

V gene TRBV7-2 combines with J gene TRBJ2-7; weak D call: TRBD1 (6 bases). V shed 2 bases and J shed 0 bases, with 14 bases lying between them. This CDR3 region has 16 residues. CDR1 and CDR2 from the germline V gene are SGHTA and FQGNSA. The DNA for the CDR3 is TGTGCCAGCAGCTTAAACCCCCCAGGGGCCTCCTACGAGCAGTACTTC. It encodes CASSLNPPGASYEQYF.

This rearrangement joins TRBV19 to TRBJ2-7; TRBD2 might be the D (7 bases). Germline CDR1 reads LNHDA; CDR2 reads SQIVND (reference sequence). V was shortened by 3 bases and J by 3 bases, with 15 bases between the two germline ends. The CDR3 consists of 15 residues. The CDR3 coding sequence is TGTGCCAGTAGTATCGTACAGGGAGGGTTCTACGAGCAGTACTTC. It specifies CASSIVQGGFYEQYF.

Only a few counts were recorded for this clone. The V call is TRBV4-2, the J call TRBJ2-7; TRBD2 agrees at 8 bases. The V gene end was trimmed by 5 bases and the J gene end by 7 bases; junction bases not matched to a gene: 13. CDR1 LGHNA and CDR2 YNFKEQ come from the germline V gene. The CDR3 loop spans 15 amino acids. The chain's CDR3 is CASSFTSGGLGEQYF. CDR3 coding DNA: TGTGCCAGCAGCTTTACTAGCGGAGGTCTCGGGGAGCAGTACTTC.

This chain links TRBV25-1 with TRBJ2-1; tentatively, D is TRBD2 (6 bases). The CDR3 spans 17 residues. Trimming took off 1 base at V and 0 bases at J, with 13 bases between the two ends. Germline CDR1 reads MGHDK; CDR2 reads SYGVNS. CDR3 nucleotide sequence: TGTGCCAGCAGTGAATGGGGCGGGGCGAGCTCCTACAATGAGCAGTTCTTC. It yields the protein CASSEWGGASSYNEQFF. Supplemented by reference TRBV25-1 and TRBJ2-1, the full variable domain reads EADIYQTPRYLVIGTGKKITLECSQTMGHDKMYWYQQDPGMELHLIHYSYGVNSTEKGDLSSESTVSRIRTEHFPLTLESARPSHTSQYLCASSEWGGASSYNEQFFGPGTRLTVL.

The chain couples TRBV13 to TRBJ2-6; D perhaps matches TRBD2 (7 bases). CDR3 length: 20 residues. The ends were cut back, 1 base at V and 2 bases at J, with 21 bases in the middle. CDR1 is PRHDT and CDR2 is FYEKMQ in the germline V gene (reference sequence). The CDR3, as DNA: TGTGCCAGCAGCTTAGACGGGAGGTACCATCCAGGGGCTGGGGCCAACGTCCTGACTTTC. Protein product: CASSLDGRYHPGAGANVLTF.

The chain employs TRBV7-2 and TRBJ1-3, with 9 bases aligning to TRBD1. Germline CDR1 is SGHTA and CDR2 is FQGNSA. The CDR3 runs 14 residues. The J segment lost 4 bases and the V segment lost 4 bases, leaving 2 bases of the junction unmatched. CDR3 coding DNA: TGTGCCAGCAGCTCGGGACAGGGAGGAAACACCATATATTTT. Amino acids: CASSSGQGGNTIYF.

This rearrangement joins TRBV7-2 to TRBJ2-5; 8 bases map to TRBD1. Germline CDR1 SGHTA, CDR2 FQGNSA. After removal of 3 bases from V and 2 bases from J, the junction contained 5 bases not matched to a gene. This CDR3 has 15 residues. The DNA of the CDR3 is TGTGCCAGCAGCTTTCAGACAGGGGCACAAGAGACCCAGTACTTC. This gives the protein CASSFQTGAQETQYF.

CDR3 sequence (DNA): TGTGCCAGCGGGGGGCACGAGGGTAATTCACCCCTCCACTTT. Translating it yields CASGGHEGNSPLHF. V gene TRBV6-1 combines with J gene TRBJ1-6, with a tentative D call TRBD1 (6 bases). Germline V gene sequence: CDR1 MNHNS, CDR2 SASEGT. The ends were cut back, 8 bases at V and 6 bases at J, with 14 bases in the middle. The CDR3 has 14 amino acids.

The chain joins TRBV28 to TRBJ2-5; TRBD2 matches 11 bases. The CDR3 has 13 residues. V gave up 4 bases and J gave up 5 bases; unmatched junction bases: 0. Germline V gene lookup returns CDR1 MDHEN and CDR2 SYDVKM. The CDR3 region has the DNA TGTGCCAGCAGTTCTAGCGGGAGGGAGACCCAGTACTTC. This sequence encodes CASSSSGRETQYF.